The 29 T cell receptor beta chains presented below share a single source sample, sequenced in a study of blood T cell repertoires in COVID-19 (dated by TCRdb to 2019 to 2021). The library relied on the immunoSEQ multiplex PCR assay. Sourced from immuneACCESS, this table was stored by TCRdb with only in-frame sequences that have V and J called. A share of the clones is absent; for the studies checked, an unresolved V gene accounts for under half, and the remainder has no known explanation. The sample table holds approximately 210,000 clones, of which roughly 91% were seen once. In total, the top ten clones hold approximately 4.5% of the sample. What was sequenced was peripheral blood. Receptors were obtained from a human donor in a cohort sampled during active COVID-19.

The genes are TRBV7-2 and TRBJ2-7; D is unresolved. Germline CDR1 reads SGHTA; CDR2 reads FQGNSA. Trimming stripped 2 bases from V and 1 base from J, with 12 bases between. This CDR3 is built from 15 residues. CDR3 DNA sequence: TGTGCCAGCAGCTTAACGTTCGGTAGTTCCTACGAGCAGTACTTC. Encoded protein: CASSLTFGSSYEQYF.

The chain links TRBV30 to TRBJ2-3; 12 bases fit TRBD2. CDR3 length: 17 amino acids. Trimming at V came to 0 bases and at J to 6 bases, leaving 10 bases not matched to a gene. CDR1 is GTSNPN, CDR2 SVGIG, per germline (reference sequence). CDR3 sequence: CAWSVPGLAGGRDTQYF. CDR3 DNA: TGTGCCTGGAGTGTACCGGGGCTAGCGGGGGGGAGGGATACGCAGTATTTT.

The genes are TRBV29-1 and TRBJ2-7; 9 positions match TRBD2. J gave up 6 bases and V 4 bases, and 7 bases lay outside the gene matches. Germline loops: CDR1 SQVTM, CDR2 ANQGSEA. The CDR3 contains 13 residues. CDR3 region: CSVGSLAGLEQYF. In DNA form, the CDR3 reads TGCAGCGTTGGCAGTCTAGCGGGGCTCGAGCAGTACTTC.

This chain joins TRBV5-1 and TRBJ2-1; D is ambiguous. This CDR3 is 14 amino acids long. The V and J ends lost 0 bases and 4 bases respectively, with 8 bases between them. Germline CDR1 reads SGHRS; CDR2 reads YFSETQ. CDR3 region: CASSLARSYNEQFF. The CDR3 DNA reads as TGCGCCAGCAGCTTGGCCAGGTCTTACAATGAGCAGTTCTTC.

The V gene is TRBV29-1, the J gene TRBJ1-4; D gene uncertain. Germline assignment: CDR1 SQVTM and CDR2 ANQGSEA. The CDR3 covers 11 residues. V was shortened by 3 bases and J by 8 bases, with 7 bases between the two germline ends. The CDR3 sequence is CSVDDKEKLFF. CDR3 DNA sequence: TGCAGCGTTGATGACAAGGAAAAACTGTTTTTT.

In its sample, this clone was seen once. The chain links TRBV14 to TRBJ2-7; 7 positions match TRBD1. Trimming removed 1 base from V and 4 bases from J; junction bases left unmatched: 4. The germline V gene encodes CDR1 SGHDN and CDR2 FVKESK. This CDR3 spans 14 amino acids. CDR3 in DNA: TGTGCCAGCAGCCAAGGAGGGGGCGGATACGAGCAGTACTTC. Its protein product is CASSQGGGGYEQYF.

This sequence joins TRBV29-1 and TRBJ2-5, with D possibly matching TRBD1 (6 bases). The CDR3 consists of 10 residues. Germline CDR1 SQVTM, CDR2 ANQGSEA. Trimming stripped 6 bases from V and 5 bases from J, with 7 bases between. The CDR3 region is CSVGAETQYF. CDR3 sequence (DNA): TGCAGCGTGGGGGCGGAGACCCAGTACTTC.

The genes are TRBV18 and TRBJ2-6; D is perhaps TRBD1 (6 bases). Germline loops: CDR1 KGHSH, CDR2 LQKENI. V dropped 8 bases and J dropped 2 bases, with 13 bases sitting between them. The CDR3 totals 15 residues. The CDR3 DNA follows: TGTGCCAGCCAACGGGCAGGGGCTGGGGCCAACGTCCTGACTTTC. As protein: CASQRAGAGANVLTF. Looking up the rest from reference TRBV18 and TRBJ2-6 gives the full variable domain: NAGVMQNPRHLVRRRGQEARLRCSPMKGHSHVYWYRQLPEEGLKFMVYLQKENIIDESGMPKERFSAEFPKEGPSILRIQQVVRGDSAAYFCASQRAGAGANVLTFGAGSRLTVL.

J is TRBJ2-3 and V is TRBV4-2; D is ambiguous. This CDR3 has 11 residues. The germline gives CDR1 LGHNA, CDR2 YNFKEQ. Trimming removed 8 bases from V and 2 bases from J, with 5 bases in between. The CDR3 protein is CASSFTDTQYF. As DNA, the CDR3 is TGTGCCAGCTCGTTCACAGATACGCAGTATTTT.

The chain recombines TRBV6-6 with TRBJ1-2; 8 bases match TRBD1. CDR1 and CDR2 from the germline V gene are MNHNY and SVGAGI (reference sequence). The CDR3 has 15 amino acids. With 6 bases clipped from V and 2 bases from J, the junction kept 8 bases outside the gene matches. In DNA form, the CDR3 reads TGTGCCAGCAGGACCGGACAGGGAATAAACTATGGCTACACCTTC. This sequence encodes CASRTGQGINYGYTF.

The rearrangement links TRBV24-1 to TRBJ2-3; 9 positions match TRBD1. The CDR3 has 17 amino acids. Germline V gives CDR1 KGHDR, CDR2 SFDVKD. With V trimmed by 3 bases and J by 2 bases, 8 bases remained unmatched. The CDR3 reads CATSDRRDRVNTDTQYF. In DNA, the CDR3 is TGTGCCACCAGTGATCGTCGGGACAGGGTAAACACAGATACGCAGTATTTT.

The V gene is TRBV9, the J gene TRBJ2-2; possible D gene TRBD2, 5 bases. The germline CDR1 and CDR2 sequences are SGDLS and YYNGEE. V lost 4 bases, J lost 6 bases, and 16 bases lay in between. The CDR3 runs 15 residues. As DNA, the CDR3 is TGTGCCAGCAGCTTACTAGGCCCCGGCGCCGGGGAGCTGTTTTTT. Its translation is CASSLLGPGAGELFF.

The chain employs TRBV28 and TRBJ1-2, with D possibly TRBD1 on 5 matching bases. The CDR3 extends over 13 amino acids. The germline CDR1 and CDR2 sequences are MDHEN and SYDVKM. The V and J ends lost 3 bases and 5 bases respectively, with 10 bases between them. This CDR3 reads CASSFQGYYGYTF. CDR3 sequence (DNA): TGTGCCAGCAGTTTTCAGGGTTATTATGGCTACACCTTC.

The chain combines TRBV10-3 with TRBJ1-5; 7 nucleotides match TRBD1. Germline V gene sequence: CDR1 ENHRY, CDR2 SYGVKD. The CDR3 has 16 residues. V shed 6 bases and J 1 base; nucleotides not matched to a gene: 9. The CDR3 bases are TGTGCCATCAGCCCAACAGGGGCGGCGAGCAATCAGCCCCAGCATTTT. Translating gives CAISPTGAASNQPQHF.

CDR3 in amino acids: CASSRITGSYGEQFF. Written as DNA, the CDR3 is TGTGCCAGCAGCCGAATCACGGGTTCTTACGGTGAGCAGTTCTTC. The rearrangement links TRBV7-6 to TRBJ2-1; D is uncertain. The CDR3 is made up of 15 amino acids. Looked up from germline, CDR1 is SGHVS and CDR2 is FNYEAQ. V lost 5 bases to trimming and J lost 9 bases, with 20 bases between them.

This chain connects TRBV29-1 to TRBJ2-7; D possibly corresponds to TRBD1 (6 bases). Germline V gene sequence: CDR1 SQVTM, CDR2 ANQGSEA. V was trimmed by 0 bases and J by 3 bases, leaving 9 bases between them. CDR3 size: 13 residues. CDR3 in amino acids: CSVEEDRSYEQYF. DNA of the CDR3: TGCAGCGTTGAAGAAGACAGGAGCTACGAGCAGTACTTC.

This chain links TRBV6-1 with TRBJ1-3, with D tentatively TRBD1 (5 bases). V lost 1 base to trimming and J lost 8 bases, with 6 bases between them. Per germline, CDR1 MNHNS and CDR2 SASEGT. CDR3 length: 12 amino acids. The CDR3 DNA is TGTGCCAGCAGTGAAGGGGGGGACACCATATATTTT. It translates to CASSEGGDTIYF.

The gene calls are TRBV30 and TRBJ2-7; maybe TRBD2 (7 bases). This CDR3 region has 13 residues. V lost 2 bases, J lost 11 bases, and 19 bases lay in between. The germline V gene has CDR1 GTSNPN and CDR2 SVGIG (reference sequence). CDR3 bases: TGTGCCTGGAGTCTAAGTTACGGGGGGCTTGAGTACTTC. Encoded protein: CAWSLSYGGLEYF.

Worth noting for this clone: Other DNA variants within this sample encode the same CDR3. The rearrangement uses TRBV27 and TRBJ2-1; 9 bases match TRBD2. CDR1 MNHEY and CDR2 SMNVEV come from the germline V gene (reference sequence). The CDR3 totals 16 residues. Losses at the gene ends were 5 bases for V and 5 bases for J; bases not matched to a gene: 10. CDR3 sequence: CASSPSGLAGNNEQFF. CDR3 sequence (DNA): TGTGCCAGCAGTCCTTCGGGCCTAGCGGGGAACAATGAGCAGTTCTTC.

The chain couples TRBV7-9 to TRBJ2-7, with 8 bases fitting TRBD2. Germline CDR1 and CDR2: SEHNR and FQNEAQ (reference sequence). CDR3 size: 13 residues. J was trimmed by 4 bases and V by 5 bases; bases with no gene match: 4. CDR3 sequence: CASSPGGAYEQYF. CDR3 nucleotide sequence: TGTGCCAGCAGCCCCGGGGGGGCTTACGAGCAGTACTTC.

V is TRBV19 and J is TRBJ2-5; TRBD2 agrees at 11 bases. This CDR3 has 13 amino acids. J was trimmed by 4 bases and V by 6 bases; bases with no gene match: 1. Germline V gene data show CDR1 as LNHDA and CDR2 as SQIVND (reference sequence). The CDR3 here is CASRLAGVETQYF. CDR3 in DNA: TGTGCCAGTAGACTAGCGGGAGTAGAGACCCAGTACTTC.

V and J are TRBV4-1 and TRBJ2-5; 7 bases are a match to TRBD2. The germline V gene encodes CDR1 MGHRA and CDR2 YSYEKL. V shed 3 bases and J 5 bases; nucleotides not matched to a gene: 6. The CDR3 length is 14 residues. The CDR3 bases are TGCGCCAGCAGCCAGGCGGGAGTCTGGGAGACCCAGTACTTC. Its protein is CASSQAGVWETQYF.

The chain is built from TRBV27 and TRBJ2-5; 8 bases align to TRBD1. Germline loops: CDR1 MNHEY, CDR2 SMNVEV (reference sequence). The CDR3 is made up of 15 amino acids. J was trimmed by 7 bases and V by 3 bases; bases with no gene match: 10. This CDR3 is CASSLMGRGLGTQYF. CDR3 nucleotides: TGTGCCAGCAGTTTGATGGGCAGGGGGCTGGGGACCCAGTACTTC.

The V gene is TRBV9, the J gene TRBJ2-4, with 12 bases aligning to TRBD1. Germline V gene lookup returns CDR1 SGDLS and CDR2 YYNGEE. The ends lost 3 bases at V and 3 bases at J; junction bases unmatched: 13. CDR3 length: 19 residues. The CDR3 here is CASSDPGQGAFVGKNIQYF. Here the CDR3 DNA reads TGTGCCAGCAGCGACCCGGGACAGGGGGCTTTCGTGGGCAAAAACATTCAGTACTTC.

CDR3 DNA sequence: TGTGCCAGCAGTTTATCAGGGACAGGGGGAGAAAAACTGTTTTTT. It specifies CASSLSGTGGEKLFF. This chain links TRBV27 with TRBJ1-4; 11 nucleotides agree with TRBD1. The CDR3 has 15 residues. CDR1 and CDR2 (germline): MNHEY, SMNVEV (reference sequence). V shed 0 bases and J 8 bases; nucleotides not matched to a gene: 2.

The chain uses TRBV18 and TRBJ1-4; TRBD1 matches 7 bases. The CDR3 is 15 amino acids. The germline gives CDR1 KGHSH, CDR2 LQKENI. Trimming at V came to 7 bases and at J to 8 bases, leaving 13 bases not matched to a gene. DNA for the CDR3: TGTGCCAGCTTCGAAAAGGGGGCCAAAGGGGAAAAACTGTTTTTT. Translated, it gives CASFEKGAKGEKLFF.

The CDR3 is CASSPRLAGGQDTQYF. CDR3 in DNA: TGTGCCAGCAGCCCAAGACTAGCGGGAGGTCAAGATACGCAGTATTTT. V and J are TRBV7-9 and TRBJ2-3; 13 bases align to TRBD2. CDR3 length: 16 residues. J was trimmed by 5 bases and V by 5 bases; bases with no gene match: 7. CDR1 is SEHNR and CDR2 is FQNEAQ in the germline V gene (reference sequence).

V is TRBV4-3 and J is TRBJ1-3; D is undetermined. Trimming pared 1 base from V and 2 bases from J, leaving 9 bases between. The V gene's germline CDR1 is LGHNA and CDR2 YSLEER. The CDR3 is 15 residues long. The CDR3 sequence is CASSQGPGTGNTIYF. The CDR3 nucleotides are TGCGCCAGCAGCCAAGGGCCGGGGACTGGAAACACCATATATTTT.

This chain joins TRBV29-1 and TRBJ2-7, with 8 bases matching TRBD1. V was clipped by 1 base and J by 4 bases; unmatched bases: 0. The CDR3 runs 12 residues. Germline loops: CDR1 SQVTM, CDR2 ANQGSEA. CDR3 in DNA: TGCAGCGTTGAAGGGGACAGGTACGAGCAGTACTTC. This sequence encodes CSVEGDRYEQYF.